This T cell receptor (beta chain) came from a study of OX40 agonist ivuxolimab in advanced cancers. The data were produced by immunoSEQ multiplex PCR, yet TCRdb's version contains in-frame clones alone and is incomplete. The data show roughly 72,000 clones, approximately 84% seen once. On this clone itself: Its specificity is unknown.

Study results and limitations: Doses of 0.1 to 3.0 mg/kg were accompanied by clonal expansion of CD4+ and CD8+ blood T cells by week 6.

The sample here was CD4+ or CD8+ T cells sorted from blood, taken in a trial of the OX40 agonist ivuxolimab. The sequence was collected from an adult with an advanced solid tumor such as melanoma, head and neck, liver or kidney cancer.

The CDR3 sequence is CASSLWGEGGLTDTQYF. DNA of the CDR3: TGCGCCAGCAGCCTGTGGGGTGAGGGAGGGCTGACAGATACGCAGTATTTT. The gene calls are TRBV4-1 and TRBJ2-3, with 7 positions matching TRBD2. The CDR3 runs 17 residues. Germline-derived CDR1 and CDR2 are MGHRA and YSYEKL. The V gene end was trimmed by 4 bases and the J gene end by 3 bases; junction bases not matched to a gene: 13.